The next 18 T cell receptor beta chains were all read from a single sample in a study of Graves' ophthalmopathy and Graves' hyperthyroidism. Amplification from RNA transcripts yielded the TCR beta CDR3 regions. HTBI primers were used in a first-round RT-PCR, which preceded a second-round multiplex PCR. TCRdb reprocessed the multiplex PCR reads with MiXCR, giving one entry per CDR3 protein. In the table there are approximately 1.2 million distinct CDR3 sequences, 36% of which are singletons. Sequenced: peripheral blood or thyroid tissue (not recorded which). The source of these receptors is an adult man with Graves' hyperthyroidism.

This clonotype was detected only a few times. The chain joins TRBV5-1 to TRBJ2-7; 8 bases line up with TRBD2. The CDR3 consists of 15 residues. The germline gives CDR1 SGHRS, CDR2 YFSETQ. The V gene end was trimmed by 0 bases and the J gene end by 3 bases; junction bases not matched to a gene: 5. The CDR3 here is CASSLGGRGGYEQYF. The CDR3 DNA is TGCGCCAGCAGCTTGGGGGGCCGGGGGGGCTACGAGCAGTACTTC.

The rearrangement links TRBV2 to TRBJ2-5; the match to TRBD1 covers 10 bases. There are 14 residues in the CDR3. Looked up from germline, CDR1 is SNHLY and CDR2 is FYNNEI. J gave up 4 bases and V 8 bases, and 7 bases lay outside the gene matches. CDR3 region: CASLTGGTRETQYF. CDR3 sequence (DNA): TGTGCCAGCTTGACAGGGGGCACTCGAGAGACCCAGTACTTC.

This clonotype was counted ten times or more. The chain carries TRBV2 and TRBJ2-2; possibly TRBD1 or TRBD2 for D (5 bases each). Trimming shortened V by 7 bases and J by 2 bases, and 11 bases separated the two germline ends. CDR1 and CDR2 from the germline V gene are SNHLY and FYNNEI. CDR3 size: 14 residues. CDR3 sequence: CASNFGDNTGELFF. The CDR3 DNA follows: TGTGCCAGCAATTTCGGGGACAACACCGGGGAGCTGTTTTTT.

About this clonotype itself: No conserved phenylalanine or tryptophan is present at the end of the CDR3, so a read error is the likely explanation. V gene TRBV12-3 or TRBV12-4 combines with J gene TRBJ1-2; possible D gene TRBD1, 5 bases. The CDR3 is 13 residues long. Trimming cost V 5 bases and J 2 bases, with 9 bases left between them. DNA of the CDR3: TGTGCCAGCAGTCCTCAGGGAAACTATGGCTACACCCTC. Amino acid sequence: CASSPQGNYGYTL.

A remark on this clonotype: Given a much more abundant clone one base away, this may be a read error. This chain links TRBV5-1 with TRBJ2-5; D perhaps matches TRBD1 (5 bases). The CDR3 totals 14 residues. Germline values: CDR1 SGHRS, CDR2 YFSETQ. CDR3 sequence (DNA): TGCGCCAGCAGCTTGGGGACACCTCAAGAGTCCCAGTACTTC. Its protein is CASSLGTPQESQYF.

This clonotype was seen ten or more times. The V and J genes are TRBV5-1 and TRBJ2-5; D is perhaps TRBD1 (6 bases). The CDR3 has 14 amino acids. Germline values: CDR1 SGHRS, CDR2 YFSETQ. V was pared by 4 bases and J by 5 bases, with 15 bases between. CDR3 in amino acids: CASSLGQWTETQYF. CDR3 bases: TGCGCCAGCAGCCTCGGACAGTGGACGGAGACCCAGTACTTC.

This clonotype was observed once. The gene calls are TRBV6-1 and TRBJ2-7, with D unresolved. This CDR3 is built from 11 residues. Germline lookup yields CDR1 MNHNS and CDR2 SASEGT. The V end lost 8 bases, the J end lost 1 base, and 6 bases lay between the germline ends. Here the CDR3 DNA reads TGTGCCAGCCTTAGGTCCTACGAGCAGTACTTC. Translating gives CASLRSYEQYF.

This clonotype has ten or more counts. The junction shows a germline mismatch at one end, possibly a read error. This chain connects TRBV15 to TRBJ1-6, with D hard to call. The CDR3 spans 15 residues. Germline V gene lookup returns CDR1 LNHNV and CDR2 YYDKDF (reference sequence). CDR3 protein: CATRRDAQSNSPLHF. As DNA, the CDR3 is TGTGCCACCAGAAGAGACGCACAGAGTAATTCACCCCTCCACTTT.

The genes are TRBV20-1 and TRBJ2-7; TRBD2 matches 11 bases. Germline CDR1 reads DFQATT; CDR2 reads SNEGSKA (reference sequence). CDR3 length equals 18 residues. The junction had 16 bases not matched to a gene; V was cut back by 2 bases and J by 4 bases. The CDR3, as DNA: TGCAGTGCTAGAACCATCACCCGGGGACTAGCGGTGAGATACGAGCAGTACTTC. Translating gives CSARTITRGLAVRYEQYF.

This clonotype was seen ten or more times. The V gene is TRBV19, the J gene TRBJ1-5; no reliable D call. CDR1 LNHDA and CDR2 SQIVND come from the germline V gene (reference sequence). The length of the CDR3 is 12 residues. Trimming removed 3 bases at V and 9 bases at J, with 9 bases between. In DNA, the CDR3 is TGTGCCAGTAGTATGGGGTCGCGGCCCCAGCATTTT. It translates to CASSMGSRPQHF.

The chain combines TRBV11-2 with TRBJ2-7; weak D call: TRBD1 (7 bases). Germline CDR1 reads SGHAT; CDR2 reads FQNNGV. The CDR3 is 17 residues long. With 4 bases removed from V and 5 bases from J, the gap between germline ends came to 24 bases. The CDR3: CASSSYRGPGVWNEQYF. CDR3 DNA: TGTGCCAGCAGCTCCTACAGGGGCCCGGGAGTCTGGAACGAGCAGTACTTC.

In its sample, this clonotype was seen many times. The rearrangement uses TRBV2 and TRBJ2-7; the D gene is possibly TRBD1 (6 bases). CDR3 size: 13 residues. CDR1 SNHLY and CDR2 FYNNEI come from the germline V gene. The V gene lost 9 bases and the J gene lost 6 bases, with 18 bases spanning the gap. The chain's CDR3 is CASNSRTAAEQYF. DNA for the CDR3: TGTGCCAGTAACTCACGGACAGCCGCCGAGCAGTACTTC.

In regard to this clonotype: The junction and the germline gene differ at one end; a read error may be behind it. V gene TRBV10-3 combines with J gene TRBJ1-5; unclear D gene. Germline loops: CDR1 ENHRY, CDR2 SYGVKD. The CDR3 sequence is 15 residues long. The CDR3 nucleotides read TGTGCCAGCAGTTACTCGACCCAGGATAATCAGCCCCAGCATTTT. Protein product: CASSYSTQDNQPQHF.

The chain carries TRBV6-5 and TRBJ1-1; the D gene is possibly TRBD1 (6 bases). The CDR3 spans 13 residues. Germline loops: CDR1 MNHEY, CDR2 SVGAGI. The germline V and J ends were trimmed by 8 bases and 5 bases, with 15 bases remaining between them. CDR3: CASGNRVGTEAFF. CDR3 nucleotides: TGTGCCAGCGGAAACAGGGTCGGAACTGAAGCTTTCTTT.

This clonotype was seen at least ten times. The chain carries TRBV29-1 and TRBJ1-2; 10 nucleotides agree with TRBD1. Germline trimming cut 8 bases from V and 7 bases from J; bases unmatched to any gene: 7. The CDR3 consists of 12 residues. CDR1 and CDR2 (germline): SQVTM, ANQGSEA. CDR3 sequence: CSLRTGGGGYTF. CDR3 DNA: TGCAGCTTACGGACAGGGGGTGGTGGCTACACCTTC.

Note on this clonotype: The conserved phenylalanine or tryptophan normally closing the CDR3 is absent here, so this likely arose from a read error. The DNA is omitted, as the CDR3 cannot be located on it reliably, and the CDR3 follows TCRdb's listing. V gene TRBV7-2 combines with J gene TRBJ2-5; the table's D call TRBD1 went unverified against the DNA. A total of 15 residues make up the CDR3, ends included. Germline lookup yields CDR1 SGHTA and CDR2 FQGNSA. CDR3 sequence: CASSLEGDHGYTFGS.

There are many counts of this clonotype. The chain couples TRBV7-2 to TRBJ1-1, with TRBD1 as a possible D gene (6 bases). Germline-derived CDR1 and CDR2 are SGHTA and FQGNSA. Trimming shortened V by 5 bases and J by 0 bases, and 25 bases separated the two germline ends. The CDR3 length is 19 residues. CDR3 region: CASSRRRGVSAAMNTEAFF. The CDR3 coding sequence is TGTGCCAGCAGCCGGAGGAGGGGGGTTAGCGCAGCAATGAACACTGAAGCTTTCTTT.

This clonotype was observed at least ten times. The CDR3 DNA is TGTGCCAGCAGTCCACAGCGCCCGTCCTACGAGCAGTACTTC. Its protein product is CASSPQRPSYEQYF. The rearrangement uses TRBV2 and TRBJ2-7; the D is unclear. Trimming stripped 5 bases from V and 1 base from J, with 12 bases between. Germline V CDR1 and CDR2: SNHLY, FYNNEI. This CDR3 spans 14 amino acids. The whole variable domain, filled in from reference TRBV2 and TRBJ2-7, reads EPEVTQTPSHQVTQMGQEVILRCVPISNHLYFYWYRQILGQKVEFLVSFYNNEISEKSEIFDDQFSVERPDGSNFTLKIRSTKLEDSAMYFCASSPQRPSYEQYFGPGTRLTVT.